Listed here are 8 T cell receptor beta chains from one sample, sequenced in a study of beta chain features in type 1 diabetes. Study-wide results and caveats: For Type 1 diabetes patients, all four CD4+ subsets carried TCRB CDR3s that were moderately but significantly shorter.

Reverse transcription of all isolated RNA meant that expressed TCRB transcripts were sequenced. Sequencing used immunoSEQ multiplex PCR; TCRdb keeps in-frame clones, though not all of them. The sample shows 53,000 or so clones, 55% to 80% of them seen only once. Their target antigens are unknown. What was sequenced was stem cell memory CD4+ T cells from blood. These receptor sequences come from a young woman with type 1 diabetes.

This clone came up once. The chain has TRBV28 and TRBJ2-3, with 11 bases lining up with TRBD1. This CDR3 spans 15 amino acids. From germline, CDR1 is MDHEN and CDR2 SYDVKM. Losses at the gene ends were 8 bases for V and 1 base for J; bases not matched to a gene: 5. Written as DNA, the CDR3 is TGTGCCAGCGGACAGGGGGCGCTGGGCACAGATACGCAGTATTTT. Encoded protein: CASGQGALGTDTQYF.

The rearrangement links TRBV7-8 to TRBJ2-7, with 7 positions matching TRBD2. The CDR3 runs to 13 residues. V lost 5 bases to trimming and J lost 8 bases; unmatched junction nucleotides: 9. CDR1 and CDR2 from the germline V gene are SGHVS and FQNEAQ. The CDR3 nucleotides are TGTGCCAGCAGCACCCCGGGACTAACGAAGCAGTACTTC. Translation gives CASSTPGLTKQYF. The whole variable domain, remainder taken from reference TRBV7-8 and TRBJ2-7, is GAGVSQSPRYKVAKRGQDVALRCDPISGHVSLFWYQQALGQGPEFLTYFQNEAQLDKSGLPSDRFFAERPEGSVSTLKIQRTQQEDSAVYLCASSTPGLTKQYFGPGTRLTVT.

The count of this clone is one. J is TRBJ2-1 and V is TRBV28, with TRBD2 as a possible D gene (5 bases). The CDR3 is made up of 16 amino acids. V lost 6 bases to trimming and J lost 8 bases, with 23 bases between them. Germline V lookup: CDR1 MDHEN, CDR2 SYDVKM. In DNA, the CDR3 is TGTGCCAGCAGCATGGTCATCGACCTGTACGGGGATGAGCAGTTCTTC. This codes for CASSMVIDLYGDEQFF.

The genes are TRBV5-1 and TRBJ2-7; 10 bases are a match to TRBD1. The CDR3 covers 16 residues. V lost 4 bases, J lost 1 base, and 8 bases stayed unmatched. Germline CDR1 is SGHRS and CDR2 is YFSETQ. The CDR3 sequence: CASSMGGTGVSYEQYF. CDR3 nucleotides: TGCGCCAGCAGCATGGGCGGGACAGGGGTTTCCTACGAGCAGTACTTC. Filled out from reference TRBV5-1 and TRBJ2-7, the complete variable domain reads KAGVTQTPRYLIKTRGQQVTLSCSPISGHRSVSWYQQTPGQGLQFLFEYFSETQRNKGNFPGRFSGRQFSNSRSEMNVSTLELGDSALYLCASSMGGTGVSYEQYFGPGTRLTVT.

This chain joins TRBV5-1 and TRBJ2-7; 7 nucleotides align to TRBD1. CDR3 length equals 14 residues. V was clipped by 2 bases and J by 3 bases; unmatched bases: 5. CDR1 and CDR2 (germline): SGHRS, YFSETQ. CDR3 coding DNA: TGCGCCAGCAGCTTCTTAACAGGGGACTACGAGCAGTACTTC. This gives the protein CASSFLTGDYEQYF.

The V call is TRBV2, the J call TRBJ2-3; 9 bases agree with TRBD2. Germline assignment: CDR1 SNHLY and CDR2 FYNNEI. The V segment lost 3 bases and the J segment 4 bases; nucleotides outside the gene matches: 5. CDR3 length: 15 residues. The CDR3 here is CASSEASGNPDTQYF. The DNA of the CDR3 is TGTGCCAGCAGTGAGGCTAGCGGGAATCCAGATACGCAGTATTTT.

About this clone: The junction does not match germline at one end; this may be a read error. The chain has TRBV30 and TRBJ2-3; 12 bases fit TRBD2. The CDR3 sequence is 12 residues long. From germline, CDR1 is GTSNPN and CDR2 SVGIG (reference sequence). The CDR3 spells CAWITLAGGPFF. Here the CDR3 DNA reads TGTGCCTGGATTACACTAGCGGGAGGACCTTTTTTT.

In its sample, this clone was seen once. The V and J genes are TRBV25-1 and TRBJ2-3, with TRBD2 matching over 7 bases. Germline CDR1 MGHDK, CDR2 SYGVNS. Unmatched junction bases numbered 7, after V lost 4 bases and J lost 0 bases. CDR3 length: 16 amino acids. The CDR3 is CASSGGLAVSTDTQYF. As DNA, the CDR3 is TGTGCCAGCAGTGGTGGTCTAGCGGTTAGCACAGATACGCAGTATTTT.